These T cell receptor beta chains were read from a single sample in a study of OX40 agonist ivuxolimab in advanced cancers. This table comes from immunoSEQ multiplex PCR, and its TCRdb copy is limited to in-frame clones, with some not included. The sample shows 36,000 or so clones, around 82% of them seen only once. This sample comprised CD4+ or CD8+ T cells sorted from blood, obtained in a trial of the OX40 agonist ivuxolimab. The receptors originated from an adult with an advanced solid tumor such as melanoma, head and neck, liver or kidney cancer. Both conserved end residues are part of each CDR3. A D gene is named only where the DNA matches it firmly. For some rows the clone size is stated as once, few or many, or as a class when expanded; others skip it.

d_call,clone_size,j_call,v_call,cdr3_nt,cdr3_aa
.,.,TRBJ2-7,TRBV7-2,TGTGCCAGCTCCCAAGGGTGGCCCTACGAGCAGTACTTC,CASSQGWPYEQYF
.,.,TRBJ1-2,TRBV28,TGTGCCAGCAGCTACTCCACCGCTAAGGGCTACACCTTC,CASSYSTAKGYTF
TRBD1,.,TRBJ2-1,TRBV30,TGTGCCTGTGCCGGGACAGGGGGCCGTGATGAGCAGTTCTTC,CACAGTGGRDEQFF
TRBD1,.,TRBJ2-5,TRBV7-8,TGTGCCAGCAGCTTCGGGACAGGGGATAGAGAGACCCAGTACTTC,CASSFGTGDRETQYF
.,.,TRBJ2-2,TRBV30,TGTGCCCTCTCCAGCACCGGGGAGCTGTTTTTT,CALSSTGELFF
TRBD2,.,TRBJ2-7,TRBV27,TGTGCCAGCAGTCCTCTAGCGGGTGACTACGAGCAGTACTTC,CASSPLAGDYEQYF
TRBD1,few,TRBJ1-4,TRBV28,TGTGCCAGCAGTTTAGGACCGGGACAGAGAAATGAAAAACTGTTTTTT,CASSLGPGQRNEKLFF
.,.,TRBJ2-3,TRBV27,TGTGCCAGCGGGTTGGAGACTAGCACAGATACGCAGTATTTT,CASGLETSTDTQYF
.,once,TRBJ2-7,TRBV2,TGTGCCAGCAGCCTCAGGGTCGAGCAGTACTTC,CASSLRVEQYF
TRBD2,.,TRBJ2-3,TRBV9,TGTGCCAGCAGCGTAGGCTTCCAGCGGGGGACCTCCCGTGATACGCAGTATTTT,CASSVGFQRGTSRDTQYF
TRBD2,.,TRBJ2-1,TRBV10-2,TGCGCCAGCAGCGGACTTAGCGGGGGGGCTATCAATGAGCAGTTCTTC,CASSGLSGGAINEQFF
.,.,TRBJ1-2,TRBV29-1,TGCAGCGTTGAGTTTCCCGAGTATGGCTACACCTTC,CSVEFPEYGYTF
.,.,TRBJ1-6,TRBV5-3,TGTGCCAGAAGCTTGGAAACGTGGTTCCGGGGGCTTAATTCACCCCTCCACTTT,CARSLETWFRGLNSPLHF
.,.,TRBJ1-2,TRBV7-6,TGTGCCAGCAGCTTCCCAGAGACAGAGTCTAACTATGGCTACACCTTC,CASSFPETESNYGYTF
.,.,TRBJ1-5,TRBV21-1,TGTGCCAGCAGCTCCCCGGGACAGGGACCGTATAGCAATCAGCCCCAGCATTTT,CASSSPGQGPYSNQPQHF
.,.,TRBJ1-1,TRBV30,TGTGCCTGGAGTCCGGGTGCAGATAAGGCTTTCTTT,CAWSPGADKAFF
TRBD1,.,TRBJ2-1,TRBV7-9,TGTGCCAGCAGCAATCCGGGACAGGGGGAATATGAGCAGTTCTTC,CASSNPGQGEYEQFF
.,.,TRBJ1-1,TRBV4-2,TGTGCCAGCAGCCAAGAGGGGTACACTGAAGCTTTCTTT,CASSQEGYTEAFF
.,.,TRBJ1-1,TRBV6-6,TGTGCCAGCAGTCCTGAGAGGGGAACTGAAGCTTTCTTT,CASSPERGTEAFF
TRBD2,.,TRBJ2-7,TRBV19,TGTGCCAGTAGTATTGCGGGGGGCTCCTACGAGCAGTACTTC,CASSIAGGSYEQYF
TRBD1,few,TRBJ2-7,TRBV30,TGTGCCTGGAGAGACCCTTCCGGGACAGGGGTTCAGTACTTC,CAWRDPSGTGVQYF
.,.,TRBJ1-1,TRBV28,TGTGCCAGCAGTTTAGTTTCTCAGGGCAACATGAACACTGAAGCTTTCTTT,CASSLVSQGNMNTEAFF
.,.,TRBJ1-1,TRBV7-8,TGTGCCAGCAGCTCCTCGAGGGCAACAAACACTGAAGCTTTCTTT,CASSSSRATNTEAFF
TRBD1,.,TRBJ2-2,TRBV9,TGTGCCAGCAGCGCACCGGGACAGGGTCTCAGCGGGGAGCTGTTTTTT,CASSAPGQGLSGELFF
.,.,TRBJ1-6,TRBV4-3,TGCGCCAGCAGCCAATATCGACAAGGGCATTCACCCCTCCACTTT,CASSQYRQGHSPLHF
TRBD1,.,TRBJ2-3,TRBV27,TGTGCCAGCAGTTTATTCTACGGGACAGGGTCGAAAGATACGCAGTATTTT,CASSLFYGTGSKDTQYF
TRBD1,.,TRBJ2-7,TRBV7-9,TGTGCCAGCAGCTTATTCGCAGGGGGTAACGAGCAGTACTTC,CASSLFAGGNEQYF
.,.,TRBJ2-2,TRBV5-6,TGTGCCAGCAGCCTCCCTCGGCCCGGGGAGCTGTTTTTT,CASSLPRPGELFF
TRBD2,.,TRBJ2-5,TRBV7-9,TGTGCCAGCAGCCAACGGACTAGCGGGATGGGAGAGACCCAGTACTTC,CASSQRTSGMGETQYF
TRBD1,.,TRBJ1-1,TRBV29-1,TGCAGCGTTGCGGACAGGGGATCGACTGAAGCTTTCTTT,CSVADRGSTEAFF
TRBD2,.,TRBJ2-1,TRBV30,TGTGCCTGGAGTAAGACTAGCAGAAACCATGAGCAGTTCTTC,CAWSKTSRNHEQFF
TRBD1,few,TRBJ1-2,TRBV4-1,TGCGCCAGCAGCCAAGTCCCGGGACAGGGGGCGCACAACTATGGCTACACCTTC,CASSQVPGQGAHNYGYTF
.,medium-sized,TRBJ1-4,TRBV5-1,TGCGCCAGCAGCCACGGGGCCGAGATCGGGAAACTGTTTTTT,CASSHGAEIGKLFF
.,.,TRBJ1-1,TRBV27,TGTGCCAGCAGTTTGTCAGAGAACACTGAAGCTTTCTTT,CASSLSENTEAFF
.,.,TRBJ2-7,TRBV28,TGTGCCAGCAGAGACGGTAGCTCCTACGAGCAGTACTTC,CASRDGSSYEQYF
.,once,TRBJ2-1,TRBV6-1,TGTGCCAGCAGTCCCTCGGACAGTTACAATGAGCAGTTCTTC,CASSPSDSYNEQFF
.,.,TRBJ1-2,TRBV27,TGTGCCAGCAGTGATAGTCCTAACTATGGCTACACCTTC,CASSDSPNYGYTF
TRBD1,.,TRBJ2-3,TRBV19,TGTGCCAGTAGGACAGGGGCAGATACGCAGTATTTT,CASRTGADTQYF
.,few,TRBJ2-7,TRBV19,TGTGCCAGATGGAGGCACTCGCTCTACGAGCAGTACTTC,CARWRHSLYEQYF
.,.,TRBJ1-1,TRBV9,TGTGCCAGCAGCGTAGGAACGGGGGACACTGAAGCTTTCTTT,CASSVGTGDTEAFF
TRBD2,.,TRBJ2-1,TRBV5-6,TGTGCCAGCAGCTTAGGAGCGGGAGGATTCAATGAGCAGTTCTTC,CASSLGAGGFNEQFF
TRBD1,.,TRBJ1-4,TRBV4-1,TGCGCCAGCAGCGATCGGACTAAGGGGGCAACTAATAAAAAACTGTTTTTT,CASSDRTKGATNKKLFF
.,.,TRBJ2-7,TRBV7-8,TGTGCCAGCAGCTTTGCTTCGACCTACGAGCAGTACTTC,CASSFASTYEQYF
.,few,TRBJ2-7,TRBV7-9,TGTGCCAGCAGCTTAAGAGGCTACGAGCAGTACTTC,CASSLRGYEQYF
.,.,TRBJ2-7,TRBV6-6,TGTGCCAGCAGTTACGTAGGGGAGAGCTCCTACGAGCAGTACTTC,CASSYVGESSYEQYF
.,.,TRBJ2-3,TRBV5-6,TGTGCCAGCAGCTTGGCCTCGGATACGCAGTATTTT,CASSLASDTQYF
.,.,TRBJ1-1,TRBV6-1,TGTGCCAGCAGTGAAGGTTATTACACTGAAGCTTTCTTT,CASSEGYYTEAFF
.,few,TRBJ1-2,TRBV2,TGTGCCAGCCTACAGGATAACTATGGCTACACCTTC,CASLQDNYGYTF
.,.,TRBJ2-7,TRBV11-2,TGTGCCAGCAGCTTATGGTCCTACGAGCAGTACTTC,CASSLWSYEQYF
.,.,TRBJ2-5,TRBV5-1,TGCGCCAGCAGCTTGATCGGCCACACCCAAGAGACCCAGTACTTC,CASSLIGHTQETQYF
TRBD1,once,TRBJ1-1,TRBV7-6,TGTGCCAGCAGCTTATCAGGGGGCGGGGGATTGAACACTGAAGCTTTCTTT,CASSLSGGGGLNTEAFF
.,.,TRBJ2-1,TRBV4-2,TGTGCCAGCAGCCAAGATCGGGGAAGCTCCTACAATGAGCAGTTCTTC,CASSQDRGSSYNEQFF
.,.,TRBJ2-3,TRBV28,TGTGCCAGCAGCCGTTTTAGCGACTCCGCCGGGGATACGCAGTATTTT,CASSRFSDSAGDTQYF
.,.,TRBJ1-1,TRBV25-1,TGTGCCAGCAGTGAGGCCAGGGGCAGGGACACTGAAGCTTTCTTT,CASSEARGRDTEAFF
TRBD1,few,TRBJ1-1,TRBV6-5,TGTGCCAGCAGTTACTCGGGGACAGGGAGTACTGAAGCTTTCTTT,CASSYSGTGSTEAFF
.,.,TRBJ2-7,TRBV6-1,TGTGCCAGCAGTGTTGGGGCAGGACGAGGTGCATACGAGCAGTACTTC,CASSVGAGRGAYEQYF
.,.,TRBJ1-5,TRBV2,TGTGCCAGCAGTGAAGCTTGGGGAGAGGGCAATCAGCCCCAGCATTTT,CASSEAWGEGNQPQHF
.,few,TRBJ1-1,TRBV30,TGTGCCTGGACTTCCTCCCCGGGGGGCACTGAAGCTTTCTTT,CAWTSSPGGTEAFF
.,.,TRBJ2-1,TRBV2,TGTGCCAGCACTGGTACTTCCTACAATGAGCAGTTCTTC,CASTGTSYNEQFF
.,.,TRBJ1-2,TRBV28,TGTGCCAGCAGTACCCCCGACCCGGGTTATGGCTACACCTTC,CASSTPDPGYGYTF